The present entry profiles one T cell receptor beta chain with its context. This sample was taken from a study of T cell responses to AZD1222 COVID-19 vaccine. Germline CDR1 SGDLS, CDR2 YYNGEE. CDR3 length equals 15 residues. With 3 bases removed from V and 3 bases from J, the gap between germline ends came to 13 bases. Clones were sequenced by immunoSEQ multiplex PCR, and TCRdb holds only the in-frame ones, with some missing. This table has 150,000 or so clones, 90% appearing once. The receptor was derived from an adult in good health. The rearrangement joins TRBV9 to TRBJ1-5, with D possibly matching TRBD1 (5 bases). This material consisted of peripheral blood, taken on day 0 of AZD1222 vaccination. CDR3 sequence: CASSAGGGDNQPQHF. Here the CDR3 DNA reads TGTGCCAGCAGCGCTGGGGGTGGCGACAATCAGCCCCAGCATTTT. The full variable domain, completed using reference TRBV9 and TRBJ1-5, is DSGVTQTPKHLITATGQRVTLRCSPRSGDLSVYWYQQSLDQGLQFLIQYYNGEERAKGNILERFSAQQFPDLHSELNLSSLELGDSALYFCASSAGGGDNQPQHFGDGTRLSIL.